This T cell receptor beta chain originates from a study of human T cells and chemical hapten exposure. The wider study: Patch tests put 0.01% DPC on the upper back, read at 6 days. TCR yields per sample varied, mainly owing to small pooled library volume differences.

Unique molecular identifiers were affixed to discrete cDNA molecules within the library. TCRdb reprocessed the RACE reads via MiXCR and lists one record per CDR3 protein. The data hold a few hundred thousand distinct CDR3 sequences, with roughly 7.7% observed a single time. This CDR3 contains 14 residues. V lost 4 bases, J lost 3 bases, and 12 bases lay in between. From germline, CDR1 is SEHNR and CDR2 FQNEAQ (reference sequence). Stated time point: pre-sensitization, week 0. This sample's treatment: therapeutic diphenylcyclopropenone sensitization with weekly scalp DPC. Sequencing started from total RNA isolated from unfractionated whole blood.

Specimen: whole blood, collected in connection with sensitization to the hapten diphenylcyclopropenone (DPC). The source of this sequence is a man aged 18 to 35 with alopecia areata. Some clones in this sample may be carry-over from other donors' samples. The V and J genes are TRBV7-9 and TRBJ2-5; D uncertain. This CDR3 reads CASSWKRREETQYF. CDR3 DNA: TGTGCCAGCAGCTGGAAGAGAAGGGAAGAGACCCAGTACTTC.